The rows below give T cell receptor beta chains drawn from one sample of a study of T-cell memory formation after mild COVID-19. TCRdb re-called the 5' RACE reads with MiXCR, one entry per CDR3 protein. The sample lists a few hundred thousand distinct CDR3 sequences; about 20% were seen once. The specimen sequenced was PBMCs or a T cell subset sorted from them (not recorded which). The source of these receptors is an adult woman who had mild COVID-19 (a few samples of this study predate the infection). Cell type and time point are not known. CDR3s include the opening cysteine and the closing phenylalanine or tryptophan. The D gene is left open where the match is weak. Rows give clone size only sometimes, using once, few, many, or a class for an expanded clone.

TRBV19,TRBJ1-5,-,few,CASRPQGSSNQPQHF,TGTGCCAGTAGACCACAGGGTTCTAGCAATCAGCCCCAGCATTTT
TRBV7-8,TRBJ1-1,-,few,CASSPLMGDTEAFF,TGTGCCAGCAGCCCCCTGATGGGGGACACTGAAGCTTTCTTT
TRBV19,TRBJ2-7,-,-,CASSNPGLTYEQYF,TGTGCCAGTAGTAACCCGGGACTCACCTACGAGCAGTACTTC
TRBV29-1,TRBJ2-7,-,few,CSGQTGMPGAEQYF,TGCAGCGGACAAACAGGGATGCCAGGCGCCGAGCAGTACTTC
TRBV6-6,TRBJ2-4,-,-,CASSYFREAKNIKYF,TGTGCCAGCAGTTACTTCAGGGAAGCCAAAAACATTAAGTACTTC
TRBV11-2,TRBJ2-2,TRBD2,-,CASSLAYLLAGGHTGELFF,TGTGCCAGCAGCTTAGCCTACCTCCTAGCGGGGGGTCACACCGGGGAGCTGTTTTTT
TRBV4-2,TRBJ2-7,-,-,CASSQYGSVTYEQYF,TGTGCCAGCAGCCAATACGGGAGCGTGACCTACGAGCAGTACTTC
TRBV7-3,TRBJ1-1,TRBD1,-,CASSLMAMTGGTEAFF,TGTGCCAGCAGCTTAATGGCGATGACAGGGGGAACTGAAGCTTTCTTT
TRBV6-5,TRBJ2-1,TRBD2,few,CASRKPGLAYNEQFF,TGTGCCAGCAGGAAACCGGGACTAGCCTACAATGAGCAGTTCTTC
TRBV7-6,TRBJ1-2,-,-,CASSDTGNYGYTF,TGTGCCAGCAGCGATACAGGGAACTATGGCTACACCTTC
TRBV11-2,TRBJ2-1,TRBD2,few,CASSQGLAGGLSYNEQFF,TGTGCCAGCAGCCAGGGACTAGCGGGAGGGCTCTCCTACAATGAGCAGTTCTTC
TRBV10-3,TRBJ2-3,TRBD2,-,CAISGLAASTDTQYF,TGTGCCATCAGTGGGCTAGCGGCAAGCACAGATACGCAGTATTTT
TRBV20-1,TRBJ2-5,TRBD2,few,CSARDELLRGGRETQYF,TGCAGTGCTAGAGATGAGTTGTTGCGGGGGGGACGAGAGACCCAGTACTTC
TRBV6-4,TRBJ2-1,TRBD2,few,CASSDSSTSGKNEQFF,TGTGCCAGCAGTGACTCTTCGACTAGCGGTAAGAATGAGCAGTTCTTC
TRBV2,TRBJ1-6,TRBD1,-,CASGQAENSPLHF,TGTGCCAGCGGACAGGCAGAAAATTCACCCCTCCACTTT
TRBV11-1,TRBJ2-3,TRBD1,few,CASSFPGTGTVNYTQYF,TGTGCCAGCAGCTTCCCTGGGACAGGGACGGTTAATTATACGCAGTATTTT
TRBV6-2/TRBV6-3,TRBJ2-4,-,-,CASKGPSKNIQYF,TGTGCCAGCAAAGGGCCGAGTAAAAACATTCAGTACTTC
TRBV12-3/TRBV12-4,TRBJ2-1,-,few,CASRLSWTESYNEQFF,TGTGCCAGCCGGCTGAGCTGGACAGAGTCCTACAATGAGCAGTTCTTC
TRBV4-2,TRBJ2-2,TRBD1,-,CASSQERQGPGELFF,TGTGCCAGCAGCCAAGAGCGACAGGGTCCCGGGGAGCTGTTTTTT
TRBV10-1,TRBJ2-1,-,-,CASSVNYIGRNMDNEQFF,TGCGCCAGCAGTGTGAACTATATAGGACGGAACATGGACAATGAGCAGTTCTTC
TRBV25-1,TRBJ2-2,-,-,CASSTRTSPAGELFF,TGTGCCAGCAGTACCCGGACCTCTCCGGCCGGGGAGCTGTTTTTT
TRBV19,TRBJ1-2,-,-,CASSPPGFGYGYTF,TGTGCCAGTAGCCCCCCGGGGTTCGGATATGGCTACACCTTC
TRBV19,TRBJ1-1,-,-,CASRRGEDTEAFF,TGTGCCAGTAGAAGAGGGGAAGACACTGAAGCTTTCTTT
TRBV11-2,TRBJ2-2,-,-,CASSLATSGTSTGELFF,TGTGCCAGCAGCTTAGCTACCTCCGGGACATCCACCGGGGAGCTGTTTTTT
TRBV9,TRBJ2-2,-,few,CASQSSVYTGELFF,TGTGCCAGCCAGTCTAGCGTTTACACCGGGGAGCTGTTTTTT
TRBV7-3,TRBJ2-5,TRBD1,few,CASSLKGAEETQYF,TGTGCCAGCAGCTTAAAGGGGGCCGAGGAGACCCAGTACTTC
TRBV25-1,TRBJ1-2,TRBD1,few,CASSDWDRATYGYTF,TGTGCCAGCAGTGACTGGGACAGAGCAACCTATGGCTACACCTTC
TRBV7-9,TRBJ2-2,-,-,CASSLKGLVVGELFF,TGTGCCAGCAGCTTGAAGGGTCTCGTCGTCGGGGAGCTGTTTTTT
TRBV7-3,TRBJ1-2,-,-,CASSAGIHSYGYTF,TGTGCCAGCAGCGCCGGCATCCACTCTTATGGCTACACCTTC
TRBV6-5,TRBJ2-7,TRBD1,-,CASSYSGTVSYEQYF,TGTGCCAGCAGTTACTCTGGGACAGTCTCCTACGAGCAGTACTTC
TRBV9,TRBJ2-5,-,-,CASSWSREPTQETQYF,TGTGCCAGCAGCTGGAGCAGGGAGCCCACCCAAGAGACCCAGTACTTC
TRBV10-3,TRBJ2-7,-,few,CAISESTAYEQYF,TGTGCCATCAGTGAGTCGACAGCATACGAGCAGTACTTC
TRBV7-3,TRBJ2-2,TRBD2,-,CASSFAPAGDYTGELFF,TGTGCCAGCAGCTTCGCCCCAGCGGGAGATTACACCGGGGAGCTGTTTTTT
TRBV5-4,TRBJ2-5,TRBD2,few,CASSFRRLADPGRETQYF,TGTGCCAGCAGCTTTAGAAGACTAGCGGATCCCGGCCGGGAGACCCAGTACTTC
TRBV6-2/TRBV6-3,TRBJ2-5,TRBD2,few,CASSRTSREETQYF,TGTGCCAGCAGCCGGACTAGCCGAGAAGAGACCCAGTACTTC
TRBV25-1,TRBJ2-2,-,few,CASSRDPTGELFF,TGTGCCAGCAGCCGGGACCCCACCGGGGAGCTGTTTTTT
TRBV7-3,TRBJ2-2,-,few,CASSLLGPDTGELFF,TGTGCCAGCAGCTTATTAGGCCCGGACACCGGGGAGCTGTTTTTT
TRBV12-3/TRBV12-4,TRBJ2-2,-,-,CASRPGPNTGELFF,TGTGCCAGCAGACCGGGACCGAACACCGGGGAGCTGTTTTTT
TRBV2,TRBJ2-3,TRBD2,-,CASNPTSGGSDTQYF,TGTGCCAGCAACCCGACTAGCGGGGGCTCAGATACGCAGTATTTT
TRBV6-5,TRBJ2-7,TRBD2,few,CASSYAPYVSGDSYEQYF,TGTGCCAGCAGTTATGCCCCCTATGTTAGCGGGGATTCCTACGAGCAGTACTTC
TRBV9,TRBJ1-5,-,few,CASSKDSYNQPQHF,TGTGCCAGCAGCAAAGACAGCTACAATCAGCCCCAGCATTTT
TRBV19,TRBJ2-1,-,-,CASGTGLRSSYNEQFF,TGTGCCAGCGGCACAGGGTTAAGGAGCTCCTACAATGAGCAGTTCTTC
TRBV27,TRBJ2-7,-,-,CASSFPGREQYF,TGTGCCAGCAGTTTCCCGGGGAGGGAGCAGTACTTC
TRBV29-1,TRBJ2-4,-,few,CSVRDVTWNIQYF,TGCAGCGTTCGGGACGTCACATGGAACATTCAGTACTTC